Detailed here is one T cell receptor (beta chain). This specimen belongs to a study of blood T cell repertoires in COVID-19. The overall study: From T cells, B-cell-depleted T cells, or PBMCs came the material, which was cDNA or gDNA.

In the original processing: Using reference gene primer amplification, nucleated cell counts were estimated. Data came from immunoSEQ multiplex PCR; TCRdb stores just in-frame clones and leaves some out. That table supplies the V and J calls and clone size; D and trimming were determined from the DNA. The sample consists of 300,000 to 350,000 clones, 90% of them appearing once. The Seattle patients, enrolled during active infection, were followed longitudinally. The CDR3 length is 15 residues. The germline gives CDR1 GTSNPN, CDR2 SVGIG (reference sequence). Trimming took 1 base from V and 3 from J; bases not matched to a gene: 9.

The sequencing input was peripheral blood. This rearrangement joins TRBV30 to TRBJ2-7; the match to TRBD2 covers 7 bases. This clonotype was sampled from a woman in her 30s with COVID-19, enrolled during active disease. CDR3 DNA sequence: TGTGCCTGGAGTGCCAGGGCTAGCGGAGACTACGAGCAGTACTTC. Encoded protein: CAWSARASGDYEQYF.